The present TCR beta chain was sequenced within a study of shared clonotypes between healthy human individuals. Generated by immunoSEQ multiplex PCR, the TCRdb table keeps only in-frame clones and is missing some. The table shows a few million clones, with less than 95% occurring only once. This clone was counted between two and nine times. One end of the junction does not line up with germline, which may come from a read error. This CDR3 is built from 11 residues. Germline CDR1 reads ENHRY; CDR2 reads SYGVKD. The receptor was isolated from a man in his late teens or twenties in good health. Some clones in this sample may be carry-over from other donors' samples. Sequencing was performed on naive CD4+ T cells from PBMCs. The subset denotes: CD45RA+ positively selected. The genes are TRBV10-3 and TRBJ1-3, with 8 bases fitting TRBD1. Written as DNA, the CDR3 is TGTGCCACAGGGGAAAAGGACAGGGTAGTTTTT. This translates into CATGEKDRVVF.